The T cell receptor beta chain under discussion was sequenced for a study of beta chain features in type 1 diabetes. Findings and limits, study-wide: All four CD4+ subsets of Type 1 diabetes patients contained TCRB CDR3s that were moderately but significantly shorter.

CDR1 SGHTA and CDR2 FQGTGA come from the germline V gene. The CDR3 runs 12 residues. In regard to this clone: The target antigen is unknown. Relative to the germline gene, one junction end is altered; a read error may explain this.

Every bit of the isolated RNA underwent reverse transcription, so sequencing read expressed TCRB transcripts. TCRdb keeps only in-frame clones here, not all; method: immunoSEQ multiplex PCR. The repertoire holds hundreds of thousands of clones, with around 15% as singletons. The sample consisted of naive CD4+ T cells from blood. The clonotype originates from a man between 18 and 29 years old with type 1 diabetes. V gene TRBV7-3 combines with J gene TRBJ2-7; D is ambiguous. CDR3 DNA sequence: TGCGCCAGCAGCCAAGAACCCGGGGAGCAGTACTTC. This encodes CASSQEPGEQYF.